This T cell receptor (beta chain) was captured by sequencing in a study of T cell repertoires in cytomegalovirus infection. Overall study context: Public TCR beta signatures indicated both CMV infection and matching HLA type.

This clonotype has more than one count but fewer than ten. Losses at the gene ends were 3 bases for V and 2 bases for J; bases not matched to a gene: 3. Germline V gene data show CDR1 as MGHRA and CDR2 as YSYEKL. CDR3 length equals 16 residues. In TCRdb, the reads were re-called with MiXCR into one record per CDR3 protein. The data show 300,000 or so distinct CDR3 sequences, about 26% seen once. The specimen sequenced was PBMCs. The chain is built from TRBV4-1 and TRBJ2-5; 13 bases are a match to TRBD2. The receptor's source is a human donor in good health (CMV status not recorded). Some clones in this sample may be carry-over from other donors' samples. In nucleotides, the CDR3 is TGCGCCAGCAGCCATGGACTAGCGGGGGCTCAAGAGACCCAGTACTTC. Translated, it gives CASSHGLAGAQETQYF.